The clone carrying this T cell receptor (beta chain) was recorded many times. Authors of the study amplified TCR beta CDR3 regions from RNA transcripts. First-round RT-PCR with HTBI primers amplified the TCR CDR3 region. MiXCR, run by TCRdb on the multiplex PCR reads, gives a single entry per CDR3 protein. Here the sample spans under 400,000 distinct CDR3 sequences, approximately 16% being singletons. The V and J ends lost 6 bases and 7 bases, in that order; junction bases with no gene match: 8. The V gene's germline CDR1 is SNHLY and CDR2 FYNNEI. The CDR3 consists of 14 residues. This sample was included in a study of T cells in Graves' hyperthyroidism and ophthalmopathy. Study-level information: Any treatment followed the collection of peripheral blood at initial diagnosis.

Sequenced sample: blood. The TCR sequence derives from a woman in her sixties with Graves' ophthalmopathy. The V call is TRBV2, the J call TRBJ1-5; 8 bases fit TRBD1. The chain's CDR3 is CASRFDRGVQPQHF. CDR3 nucleotide sequence: TGTGCCAGCAGATTCGACAGGGGAGTGCAGCCCCAGCATTTT.